A single sample is the source of the 13 T cell receptor beta chains below, sequenced in a study of blood T cell repertoires in COVID-19 (dated by TCRdb to between 2020 and 2021). Library method: the immunoSEQ multiplex PCR assay. Held by TCRdb, this immuneACCESS table contains in-frame sequences only and omits some clones. Under half of the omission traces to an unresolved V gene where checked; the cause of the rest is unknown. The sample table contains more than 90,000 clones; only one count was recorded for approximately 80% of them. The ten most abundant clones make up 0.83% of the sample. The specimen sequenced was peripheral blood. The receptors were sampled from a woman aged 70-85 years with acute or convalescent COVID-19.

The CDR3 is CASSLLVPNTGELFF. CDR3 DNA: TGCGCCAGCAGCTTACTAGTGCCGAACACCGGGGAGCTGTTTTTT. The chain uses TRBV5-1 and TRBJ2-2; D is perhaps TRBD2 (5 bases). CDR1 and CDR2 (germline): SGHRS, YFSETQ. The CDR3 contains 15 residues. V shed 2 bases and J shed 0 bases, with 8 bases lying between them.

The chain employs TRBV18 and TRBJ1-5; D is perhaps TRBD1 (6 bases). V lost 2 bases, J lost 10 bases, and 15 bases lay in between. The CDR3 length is 14 residues. Germline V gives CDR1 KGHSH, CDR2 LQKENI. CDR3 protein: CASSPGQRREPQHF. The CDR3 DNA reads TGTGCCAGCTCACCAGGACAGCGCCGGGAACCCCAGCATTTT. The full variable domain, in which reference TRBV18 and TRBJ1-5 provide the parts outside the CDR3, is NAGVMQNPRHLVRRRGQEARLRCSPMKGHSHVYWYRQLPEEGLKFMVYLQKENIIDESGMPKERFSAEFPKEGPSILRIQQVVRGDSAAYFCASSPGQRREPQHFGDGTRLSIL.

The chain links TRBV28 to TRBJ2-7, with D maybe TRBD2 (6 bases). The CDR3 extends over 13 amino acids. CDR1 and CDR2 from the germline V gene are MDHEN and SYDVKM. Trimming removed 8 bases at V and 7 bases at J, with 18 bases between. DNA for the CDR3: TGTGCCAGCTGGGAGGTGGAGGGGAGGGAGCAGTACTTC. It specifies CASWEVEGREQYF.

The chain uses TRBV28 and TRBJ2-7, with D possibly matching TRBD1 (6 bases). Germline assignment: CDR1 MDHEN and CDR2 SYDVKM. V was shortened by 10 bases and J by 5 bases, with 15 bases between the two germline ends. The length of the CDR3 is 12 residues. CDR3 coding DNA: TGTGCCACCCAGCTACAGGGCCACGAGCAGTACTTC. This gives the protein CATQLQGHEQYF.

V gene TRBV3-1 (or the pseudogene TRBV3-2) combines with J gene TRBJ1-2; no reliable D call. Deletions cut 2 bases from V and 8 bases from J, with 18 bases between. Germline-derived CDR1 and CDR2 are LGHDT and YNNKEL (reference sequence). This CDR3 is built from 15 residues. CDR3 sequence (DNA): TGTGCCAGCAGCCAAACCCTGCGAGGTGGGTTCGGCTACACCTTC. As protein: CASSQTLRGGFGYTF.

The V call is TRBV6-5, the J call TRBJ2-5; the match to TRBD1 covers 10 bases. From germline, CDR1 is MNHEY and CDR2 SVGAGI. This CDR3 has 15 residues. The V gene end was trimmed by 6 bases and the J gene end by 4 bases; junction bases not matched to a gene: 8. The CDR3 sequence: CASSFDRGPLETQYF. CDR3 in DNA: TGTGCCAGCAGCTTCGACAGGGGGCCTTTAGAGACCCAGTACTTC.

Only one count was recorded for this clone. V is TRBV30 and J is TRBJ1-1, with a possible D match to TRBD1 (6 bases). Germline CDR1 GTSNPN, CDR2 SVGIG (reference sequence). This CDR3 comprises 15 residues. V was clipped by 0 bases and J by 3 bases, with 14 bases between them. The CDR3 sequence is CAWSVQGGVDTEAFF. The CDR3 bases are TGTGCCTGGAGTGTACAGGGAGGGGTAGACACTGAAGCTTTCTTT.

The chain links TRBV24-1 to TRBJ2-1; D possibly corresponds to TRBD2 (6 bases). V lost 3 bases, J lost 4 bases, and 18 bases lay in between. The germline V gene has CDR1 KGHDR and CDR2 SFDVKD. The CDR3 runs 17 residues. The CDR3 protein is CATSDPSGSGPYNEQFF. In DNA form, the CDR3 reads TGTGCCACCAGTGATCCCTCGGGGAGCGGGCCTTACAATGAGCAGTTCTTC.

CDR3 nucleotide sequence: TGTGCCAGCAGCCAAGATATGAGGACTAGGATGGGCCATGAGCAGTTCTTC. It codes for CASSQDMRTRMGHEQFF. V usage is TRBV3-1 (or the pseudogene TRBV3-2) and J usage is TRBJ2-1; 7 bases are shared with TRBD2. The trim removed 0 bases at V and 8 bases at J, leaving 13 bases unmatched. Germline V gene sequence: CDR1 LGHDT, CDR2 YNNKEL (reference sequence). The CDR3 consists of 17 residues.

J is TRBJ1-2 and V is TRBV7-8; 11 bases match TRBD1. V trimming: 3 bases; J trimming: 3 bases; junction bases outside the gene matches: 3. Germline-derived CDR1 and CDR2 are SGHVS and FQNEAQ. CDR3 length: 15 residues. The CDR3 coding sequence is TGTGCCAGCAGCTTGGGGACAGGGGGAGACTATGGCTACACCTTC. Amino acids: CASSLGTGGDYGYTF.

The chain has TRBV5-8 and TRBJ2-3; possibly TRBD1 for D (6 bases). Germline assignment: CDR1 SGHTS and CDR2 YDEGEE. This CDR3 contains 11 residues. The ends were cut back, 4 bases at V and 11 bases at J, with 11 bases in the middle. The CDR3 coding sequence is TGTGCCAGCAGCCTACGGACAGAGCAGTATTTT. The encoded protein is CASSLRTEQYF.

The chain employs TRBV5-1 and TRBJ2-3; D perhaps matches TRBD1 (5 bases). This CDR3 contains 16 residues. Germline CDR1 is SGHRS and CDR2 is YFSETQ. The ends were cut back, 0 bases at V and 0 bases at J, with 11 bases in the middle. The CDR3 nucleotides are TGCGCCAGCAGCTTGGAGGGGTCACCTAGCACAGATACGCAGTATTTT. It specifies CASSLEGSPSTDTQYF.

The chain has TRBV6-1 and TRBJ2-3; D call uncertain. CDR1 and CDR2 from the germline V gene are MNHNS and SASEGT. V was pared by 1 base and J by 9 bases, with 11 bases between. CDR3 length: 13 amino acids. CDR3 in DNA: TGTGCCAGCAGTGAAGGTAGTAGAGAAACGCAGTATTTT. Protein sequence: CASSEGSRETQYF.